One T cell receptor (beta chain) is described in this entry. As originally analysed: Cell counts per sample came from amplifying reference gene primers. TCRdb's table, derived via immunoSEQ multiplex PCR, lists solely in-frame clones and lacks some. From that table come the V and J calls and clone size; the DNA was used to work out D and trimming. Of 40,000 to 45,000 clones in the sample, 85% to 95% were seen once. The data were obtained in a study of blood T cell repertoires in COVID-19. Overall study: Sites across the United States, Italy and Spain contributed samples from acute and convalescent COVID-19. T cells, B-cell-depleted T cells, or PBMCs provided the cDNA or gDNA that served as material.

Germline-derived CDR1 and CDR2 are LGHDT and YNNKEL (reference sequence). The V end was cut by 1 base, the J end by 12 bases, with 10 bases between. This CDR3 is built from 12 residues. Material: peripheral blood. This clonotype originated in a human donor in a cohort sampled during active COVID-19. This sequence joins TRBV3-1 (or the pseudogene TRBV3-2) and TRBJ2-1; unclear D gene. The CDR3 DNA reads TGTGCCAGCAGCCAAGGTAGCATCGCGCAGTTCTTC. Translating it yields CASSQGSIAQFF.